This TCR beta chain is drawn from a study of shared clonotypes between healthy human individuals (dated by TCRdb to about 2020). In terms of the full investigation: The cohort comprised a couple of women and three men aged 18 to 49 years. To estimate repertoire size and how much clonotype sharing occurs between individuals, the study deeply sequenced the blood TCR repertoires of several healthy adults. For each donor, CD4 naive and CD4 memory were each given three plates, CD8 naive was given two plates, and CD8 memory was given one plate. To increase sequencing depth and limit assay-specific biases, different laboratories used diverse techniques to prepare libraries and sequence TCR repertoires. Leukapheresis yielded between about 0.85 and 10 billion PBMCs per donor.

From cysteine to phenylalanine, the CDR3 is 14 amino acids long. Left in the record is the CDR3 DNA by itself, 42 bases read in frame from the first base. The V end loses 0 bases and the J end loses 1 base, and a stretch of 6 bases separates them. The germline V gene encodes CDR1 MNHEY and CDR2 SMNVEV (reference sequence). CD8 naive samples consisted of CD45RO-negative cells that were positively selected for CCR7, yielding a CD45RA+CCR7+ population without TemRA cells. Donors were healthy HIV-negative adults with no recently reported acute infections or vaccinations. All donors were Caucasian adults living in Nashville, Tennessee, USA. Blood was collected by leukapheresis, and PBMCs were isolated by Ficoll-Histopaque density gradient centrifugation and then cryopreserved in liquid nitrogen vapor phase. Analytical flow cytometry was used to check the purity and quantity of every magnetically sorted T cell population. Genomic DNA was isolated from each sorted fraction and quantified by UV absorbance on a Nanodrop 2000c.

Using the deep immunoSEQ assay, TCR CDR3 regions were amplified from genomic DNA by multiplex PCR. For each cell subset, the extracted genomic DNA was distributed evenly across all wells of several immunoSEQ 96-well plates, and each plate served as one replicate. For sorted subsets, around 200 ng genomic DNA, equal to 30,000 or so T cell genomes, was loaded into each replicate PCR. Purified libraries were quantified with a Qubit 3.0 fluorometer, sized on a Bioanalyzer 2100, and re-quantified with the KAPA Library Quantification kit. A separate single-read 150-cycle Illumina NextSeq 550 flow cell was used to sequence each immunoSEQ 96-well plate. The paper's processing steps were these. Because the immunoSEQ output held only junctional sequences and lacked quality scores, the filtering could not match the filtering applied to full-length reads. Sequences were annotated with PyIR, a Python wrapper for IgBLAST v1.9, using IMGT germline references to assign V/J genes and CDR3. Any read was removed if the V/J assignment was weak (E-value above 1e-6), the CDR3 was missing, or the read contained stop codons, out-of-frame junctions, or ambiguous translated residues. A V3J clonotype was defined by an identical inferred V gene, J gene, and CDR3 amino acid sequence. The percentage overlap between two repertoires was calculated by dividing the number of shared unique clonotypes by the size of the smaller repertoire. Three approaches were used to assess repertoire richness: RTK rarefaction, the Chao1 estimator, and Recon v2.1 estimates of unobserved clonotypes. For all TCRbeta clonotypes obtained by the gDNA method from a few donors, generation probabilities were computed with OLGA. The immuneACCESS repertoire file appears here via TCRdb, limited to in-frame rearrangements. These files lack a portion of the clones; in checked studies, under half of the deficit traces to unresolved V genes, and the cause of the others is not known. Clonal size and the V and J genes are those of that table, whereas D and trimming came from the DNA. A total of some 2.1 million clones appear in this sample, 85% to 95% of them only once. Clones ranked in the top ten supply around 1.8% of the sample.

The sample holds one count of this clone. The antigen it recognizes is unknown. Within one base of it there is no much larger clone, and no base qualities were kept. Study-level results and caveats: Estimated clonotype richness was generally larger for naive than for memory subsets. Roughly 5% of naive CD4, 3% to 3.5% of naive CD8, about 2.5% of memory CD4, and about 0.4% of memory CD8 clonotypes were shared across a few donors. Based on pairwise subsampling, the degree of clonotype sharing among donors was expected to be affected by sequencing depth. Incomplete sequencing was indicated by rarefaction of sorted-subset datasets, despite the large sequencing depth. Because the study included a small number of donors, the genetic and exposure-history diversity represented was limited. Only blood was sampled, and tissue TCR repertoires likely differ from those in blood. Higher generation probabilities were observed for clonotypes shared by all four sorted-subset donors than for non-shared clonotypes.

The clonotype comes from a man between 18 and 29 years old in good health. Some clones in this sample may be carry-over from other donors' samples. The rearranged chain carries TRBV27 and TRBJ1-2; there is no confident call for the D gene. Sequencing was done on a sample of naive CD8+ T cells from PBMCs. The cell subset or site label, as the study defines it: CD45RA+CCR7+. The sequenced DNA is TGTGCCAGCAGTTTATCGTTCGGTAACTATGGCTACACCTTC. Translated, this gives CASSLSFGNYGYTF.